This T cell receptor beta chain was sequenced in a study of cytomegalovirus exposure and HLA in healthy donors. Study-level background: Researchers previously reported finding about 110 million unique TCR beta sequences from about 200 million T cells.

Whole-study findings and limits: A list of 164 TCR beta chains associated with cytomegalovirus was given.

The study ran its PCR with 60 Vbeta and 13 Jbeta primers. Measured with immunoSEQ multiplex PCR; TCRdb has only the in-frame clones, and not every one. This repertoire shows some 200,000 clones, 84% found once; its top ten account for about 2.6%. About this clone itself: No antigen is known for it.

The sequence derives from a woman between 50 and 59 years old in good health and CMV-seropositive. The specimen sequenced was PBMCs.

Here the CDR3 DNA reads TGTGCCAGCAGCGCGCGAGCGGATCAGCCCCAGCATTTT. This codes for CASSARADQPQHF. The V call is TRBV12-1, the J call TRBJ1-5. TRBV12-1 is a listed pseudogene. The CDR3 contains 13 residues.